This TCR beta chain was obtained from a study of low-dose radiotherapy and immunotherapy resistance in tumors. Study-level information: Participants in Cohort 1 were administered 0.5 Gy per fraction at 2-week intervals, to a cumulative dose of 6.5 Gy. Each fraction given to Cohort 2 every two weeks delivered 1 Gy, and the total reached 13 Gy over 26 weeks. Every two weeks patients got nivolumab 240 mg flat dose, plus ipilimumab 1 mg/kg every six weeks, intravenously. Each two-week cycle included intravenous cyclophosphamide 200 mg/m2, given one day before radiation and immunotherapy.

The sample holds one count of this clonotype. With TRAV- and TRBV-specific primers, first-strand cDNA was made, covering the alpha and beta chains. TCR amplification involved approximately 20 PCR cycles with a constant-region primer and V-primer adapter. TCRdb used MiXCR to reprocess the reads, holding one entry per CDR3 protein. The table has 100,000 or so distinct CDR3 sequences, roughly 20% seen once; the top ten hold over 4%. Trimming removed 1 base at V and 7 bases at J, with 13 bases between. Per the germline V gene, CDR1 is LGHNA and CDR2 is YSLEER. The CDR3 consists of 14 residues. Time point given: after trial treatment. Treatment noted: LDRT plus nivolumab, ipilimumab, low-dose cyclophosphamide and aspirin (RACIN trial).

The sequencing used PBMCs, collected after low-dose radiotherapy plus immunotherapy. This chain connects TRBV4-3 to TRBJ1-2; D might be TRBD1 (5 bases). The TCR comes from a male donor with prostate cancer. The CDR3 sequence is CASSQAGDAAGYTF. CDR3 bases: TGCGCCAGCAGCCAAGCTGGGGACGCAGCTGGCTACACCTTC.